Below, one T cell receptor (beta chain) is given with its context. This CDR3 spans 11 amino acids. Germline lookup yields CDR1 MGHDK and CDR2 SYGVNS. The V and J ends lost 6 bases and 7 bases respectively, with 6 bases between them. This table comes from immunoSEQ multiplex PCR, and its TCRdb copy is limited to in-frame clones, with some not included. The sample has roughly 1.5 million clones; approximately 98% are singletons. This sample is drawn from a study of shared clonotypes between healthy human individuals. The receptor was isolated from a man aged 25-45 years in good health. The sequenced material came from naive CD4+ T cells sorted from blood. Subset given: CD45RA+ positively selected. The chain links TRBV25-1 to TRBJ1-4, with D unresolved. The CDR3 nucleotides are TGTGCCAGCAGGTACAGTGAAAAACTGTTTTTT. It yields the protein CASRYSEKLFF.